This T cell receptor (beta chain) was captured in a study of T cell repertoires in cytomegalovirus infection. Broader study findings: Based on cumulative public TCR beta family frequency, carriers of CMV plus the relevant HLA were identified.

This clonotype was seen a few times. Its antigen is not known. TCRdb reanalysed the reads using MiXCR and keeps one entry per CDR3 protein. Found here are around 130,000 distinct CDR3 sequences, approximately 8.8% of them singletons; the top ten hold about a tenth. This CDR3 has 17 residues. Germline values: CDR1 MDHEN, CDR2 SYDVKM. V was trimmed by 4 bases and J by 0 bases, leaving 15 bases between them. This TCR derives from a human donor in good health (CMV status not recorded). Some clones in this sample may be carry-over from other donors' samples. This chain connects TRBV28 to TRBJ1-4; a weak D match, TRBD1 (6 bases). Sequencing used PBMCs. The DNA for the CDR3 is TGTGCCAGCAGTTCAAGGGGGGACGTAACAACTAATGAAAAACTGTTTTTT. Protein sequence: CASSSRGDVTTNEKLFF.